This entry concerns a single T cell receptor (beta chain). Its antigen is unknown. The sample comes from a study of cytomegalovirus exposure and HLA in healthy donors. The PCR ran on 60 Vbeta and 13 Jbeta primers. Clones were sequenced by immunoSEQ multiplex PCR, and TCRdb holds only the in-frame ones, with some missing. In the table there are about 90,000 clones, 65% of which are singletons. Regarding the study as a whole: According to a later analysis, donors in an Asian-associated ancestry cluster reportedly had fewer N-insertions than the approximately 670-donor mean.

The V end was cut by 0 bases, the J end by 6 bases, with 6 bases between. Germline V lookup: CDR1 SGDLS, CDR2 YYNGEE. This CDR3 is built from 12 residues. V is TRBV9 and J is TRBJ1-2; D possibly corresponds to TRBD1 (5 bases). This sequence was found in a woman in her 50s in good health and CMV-seropositive. The sample taken for sequencing was PBMCs. CDR3 protein: CASSVVGDGYTF. CDR3 coding DNA: TGTGCCAGCAGCGTAGTAGGGGATGGCTACACCTTC. Together with reference TRBV9 and TRBJ1-2, the CDR3 gives the full variable domain: DSGVTQTPKHLITATGQRVTLRCSPRSGDLSVYWYQQSLDQGLQFLIQYYNGEERAKGNILERFSAQQFPDLHSELNLSSLELGDSALYFCASSVVGDGYTFGSGTRLTVV.